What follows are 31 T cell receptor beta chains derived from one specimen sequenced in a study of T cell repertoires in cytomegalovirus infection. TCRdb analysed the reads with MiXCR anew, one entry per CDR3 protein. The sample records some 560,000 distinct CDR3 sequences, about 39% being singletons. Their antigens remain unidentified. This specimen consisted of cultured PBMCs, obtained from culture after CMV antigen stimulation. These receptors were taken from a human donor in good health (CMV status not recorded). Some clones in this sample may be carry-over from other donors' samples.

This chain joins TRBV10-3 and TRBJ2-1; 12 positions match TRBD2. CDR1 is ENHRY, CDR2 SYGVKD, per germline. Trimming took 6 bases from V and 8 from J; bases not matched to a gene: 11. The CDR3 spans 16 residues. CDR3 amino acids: CAISLTSSGRGDEQFF. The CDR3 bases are TGTGCCATCAGCCTCACCTCTAGCGGGAGGGGTGATGAGCAGTTCTTC.

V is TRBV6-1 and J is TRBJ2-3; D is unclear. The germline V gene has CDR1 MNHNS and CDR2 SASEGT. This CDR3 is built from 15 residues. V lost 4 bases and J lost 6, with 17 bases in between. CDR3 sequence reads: CASSGRVLWADTQYF. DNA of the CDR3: TGTGCCAGCAGTGGACGGGTACTGTGGGCGGATACGCAGTATTTT.

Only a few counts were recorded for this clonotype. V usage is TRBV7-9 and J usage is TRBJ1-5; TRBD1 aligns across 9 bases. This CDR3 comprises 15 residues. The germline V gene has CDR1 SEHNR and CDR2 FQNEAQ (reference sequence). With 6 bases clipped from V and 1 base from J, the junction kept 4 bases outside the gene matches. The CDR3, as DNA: TGTGCCAGCAGTCGGACAGGGGCAAGCAATCAGCCCCAGCATTTT. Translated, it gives CASSRTGASNQPQHF.

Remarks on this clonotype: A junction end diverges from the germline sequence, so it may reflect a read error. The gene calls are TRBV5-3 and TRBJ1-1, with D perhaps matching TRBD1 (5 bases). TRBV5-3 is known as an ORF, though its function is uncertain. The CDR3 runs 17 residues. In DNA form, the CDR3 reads TGTGCCAGCAGCTTGGGGGGGGTACAGGCCCGTGTCACTGAAGCTTTCTTT. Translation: CASSLGGVQARVTEAFF.

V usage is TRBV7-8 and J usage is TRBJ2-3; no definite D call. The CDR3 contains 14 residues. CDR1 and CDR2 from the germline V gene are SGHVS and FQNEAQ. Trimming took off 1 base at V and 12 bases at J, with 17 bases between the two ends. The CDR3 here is CASSLGLIIRPQYF. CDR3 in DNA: TGTGCCAGCAGCTTAGGTCTGATAATACGACCCCAGTATTTT.

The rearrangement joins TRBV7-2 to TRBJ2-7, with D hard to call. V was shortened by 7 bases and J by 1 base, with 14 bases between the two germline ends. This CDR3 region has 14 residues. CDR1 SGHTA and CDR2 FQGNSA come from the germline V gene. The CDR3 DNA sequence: TGTGCCAGCACCCTCTCGACCGTTTCCTACGAGCAGTACTTC. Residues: CASTLSTVSYEQYF. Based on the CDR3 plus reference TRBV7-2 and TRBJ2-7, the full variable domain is GAGVSQSPSNKVTEKGKDVELRCDPISGHTALYWYRQSLGQGLEFLIYFQGNSAPDKSGLPSDRFSAERTGGSVSTLTIQRTQQEDSAVYLCASTLSTVSYEQYFGPGTRLTVT.

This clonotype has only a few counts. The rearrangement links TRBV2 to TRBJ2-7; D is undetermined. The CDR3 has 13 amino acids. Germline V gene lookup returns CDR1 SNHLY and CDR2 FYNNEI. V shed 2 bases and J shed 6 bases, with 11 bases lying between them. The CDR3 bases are TGTGCCAGCAGTGAAATTCAGGCAAGCGAGCAGTACTTC. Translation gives CASSEIQASEQYF.

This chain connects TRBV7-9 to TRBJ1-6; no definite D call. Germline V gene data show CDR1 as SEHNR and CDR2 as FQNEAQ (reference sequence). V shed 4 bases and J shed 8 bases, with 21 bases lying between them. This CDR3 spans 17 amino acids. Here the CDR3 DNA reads TGTGCCAGCAGCTCGGACGGAGGGAGGGTAAGCGATTCACCCCTCCACTTT. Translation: CASSSDGGRVSDSPLHF. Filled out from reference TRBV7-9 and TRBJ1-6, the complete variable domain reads DTGVSQNPRHKITKRGQNVTFRCDPISEHNRLYWYRQTLGQGPEFLTYFQNEAQLEKSRLLSDRFSAERPKGSFSTLEIQRTEQGDSAMYLCASSSDGGRVSDSPLHFGNGTRLTVT.

CDR3 bases: TGTGCCAGCAGTCCCCACGGGGGGTACCAAGAGACCCAGTACTTC. Translated: CASSPHGGYQETQYF. J is TRBJ2-5 and V is TRBV6-2 or TRBV6-3; TRBD2 aligns across 7 bases. The CDR3 length is 15 residues. V trimming: 5 bases; J trimming: 0 bases; junction bases outside the gene matches: 6. The germline V gene has CDR1 MNHEY and CDR2 SVGEGT.

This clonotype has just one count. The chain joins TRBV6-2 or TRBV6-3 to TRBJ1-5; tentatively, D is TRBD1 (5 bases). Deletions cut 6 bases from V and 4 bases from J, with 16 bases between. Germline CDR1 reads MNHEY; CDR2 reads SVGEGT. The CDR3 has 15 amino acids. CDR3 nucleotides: TGTGCCAGCAGAGCCCCGGGGGGACCTAATCAGCCCCAGCATTTT. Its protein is CASRAPGGPNQPQHF.

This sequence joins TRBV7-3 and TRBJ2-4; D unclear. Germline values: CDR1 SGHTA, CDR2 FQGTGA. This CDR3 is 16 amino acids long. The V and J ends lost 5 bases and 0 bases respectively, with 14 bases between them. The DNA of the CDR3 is TGTGCCAGCAGCCCCAGCCGATATTTAGCCAAAAACATTCAGTACTTC. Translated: CASSPSRYLAKNIQYF.

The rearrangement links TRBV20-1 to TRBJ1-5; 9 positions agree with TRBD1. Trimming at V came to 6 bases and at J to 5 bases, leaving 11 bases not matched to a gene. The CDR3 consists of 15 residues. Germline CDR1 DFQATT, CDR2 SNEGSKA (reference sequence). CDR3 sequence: CSATPGQGKYQPQHF. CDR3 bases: TGCAGTGCAACGCCAGGACAGGGGAAATATCAGCCCCAGCATTTT.

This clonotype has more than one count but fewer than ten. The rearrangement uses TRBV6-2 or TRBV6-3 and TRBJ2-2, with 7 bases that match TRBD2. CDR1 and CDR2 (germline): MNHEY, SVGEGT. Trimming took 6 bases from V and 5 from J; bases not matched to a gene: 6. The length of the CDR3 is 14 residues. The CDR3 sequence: CASSAGVSTGELFF. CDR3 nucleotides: TGTGCCAGCAGCGCGGGAGTTAGTACCGGGGAGCTGTTTTTT.

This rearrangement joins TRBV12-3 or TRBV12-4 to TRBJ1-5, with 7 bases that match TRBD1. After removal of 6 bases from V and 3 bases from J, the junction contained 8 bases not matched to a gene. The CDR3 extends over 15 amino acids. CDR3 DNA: TGTGCCAGCAGCCCCAGACAGGGTCACAATCAGCCCCAGCATTTT. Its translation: CASSPRQGHNQPQHF.

CDR3 residues: CASSRARRMNTEAFF. The CDR3 region has the DNA TGTGCCAGCAGCCGAGCCCGGAGGATGAACACTGAAGCTTTCTTT. The genes are TRBV7-2 and TRBJ1-1; D remains unclear. Trimming removed 5 bases from V and 0 bases from J, with 13 bases in between. The CDR3 spans 15 residues. CDR1 and CDR2 from the germline V gene are SGHTA and FQGNSA.

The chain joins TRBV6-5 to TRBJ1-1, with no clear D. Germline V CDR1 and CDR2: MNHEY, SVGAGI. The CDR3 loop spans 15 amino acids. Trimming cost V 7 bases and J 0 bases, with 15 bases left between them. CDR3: CASTLRFTMNTEAFF. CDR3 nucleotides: TGTGCCAGCACCCTCCGTTTCACCATGAACACTGAAGCTTTCTTT.

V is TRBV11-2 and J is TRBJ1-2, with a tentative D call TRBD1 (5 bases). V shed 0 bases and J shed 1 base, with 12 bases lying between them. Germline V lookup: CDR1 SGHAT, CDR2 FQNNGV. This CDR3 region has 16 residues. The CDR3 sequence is CASSLDTGPRNYGYTF. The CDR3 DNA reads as TGTGCCAGCAGCTTAGATACGGGGCCACGTAACTATGGCTACACCTTC.

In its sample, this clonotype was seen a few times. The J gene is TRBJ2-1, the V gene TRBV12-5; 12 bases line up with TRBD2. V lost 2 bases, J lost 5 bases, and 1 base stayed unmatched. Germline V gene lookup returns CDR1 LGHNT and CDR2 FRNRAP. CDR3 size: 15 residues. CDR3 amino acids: CASGLLAGGDNEQFF. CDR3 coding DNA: TGTGCTAGTGGTTTGCTAGCGGGAGGGGACAATGAGCAGTTCTTC.

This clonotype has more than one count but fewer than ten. CDR3 in amino acids: CASSLFSGTYLNQPQHF. The CDR3, as DNA: TGTGCCAGCAGCTTATTTTCCGGGACATATTTAAATCAGCCCCAGCATTTT. The genes are TRBV7-2 and TRBJ1-5; possibly TRBD1 for D (6 bases). Germline V CDR1 and CDR2: SGHTA, FQGNSA. This CDR3 comprises 17 residues. The germline V and J ends were trimmed by 2 bases and 4 bases, with 18 bases remaining between them.

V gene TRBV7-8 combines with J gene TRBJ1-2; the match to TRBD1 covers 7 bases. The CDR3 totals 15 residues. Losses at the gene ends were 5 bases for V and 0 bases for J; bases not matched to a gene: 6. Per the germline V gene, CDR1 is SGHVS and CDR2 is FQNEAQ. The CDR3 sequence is CASSLGTATNYGYTF. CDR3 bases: TGTGCCAGCAGCCTTGGGACAGCTACTAACTATGGCTACACCTTC.

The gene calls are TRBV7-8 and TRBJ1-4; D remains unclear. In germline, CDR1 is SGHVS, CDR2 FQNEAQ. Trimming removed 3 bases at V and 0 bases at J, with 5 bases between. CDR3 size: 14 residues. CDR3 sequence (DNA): TGTGCCAGCAGCTTTTATACAACTAATGAAAAACTGTTTTTT. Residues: CASSFYTTNEKLFF.

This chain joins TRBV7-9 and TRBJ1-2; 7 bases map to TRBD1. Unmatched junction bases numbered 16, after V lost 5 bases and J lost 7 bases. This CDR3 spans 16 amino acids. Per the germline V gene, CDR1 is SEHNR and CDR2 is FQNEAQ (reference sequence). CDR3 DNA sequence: TGTGCCAGCAGCCCAAAGATGGGACAGCGCCTCGGTGGCTACACCTTC. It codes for CASSPKMGQRLGGYTF.

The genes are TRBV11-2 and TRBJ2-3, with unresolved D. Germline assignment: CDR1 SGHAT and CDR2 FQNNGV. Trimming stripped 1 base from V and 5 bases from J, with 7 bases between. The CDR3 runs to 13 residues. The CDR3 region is CASSLASGDTQYF. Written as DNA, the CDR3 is TGTGCCAGCAGCTTAGCTAGTGGAGATACGCAGTATTTT.

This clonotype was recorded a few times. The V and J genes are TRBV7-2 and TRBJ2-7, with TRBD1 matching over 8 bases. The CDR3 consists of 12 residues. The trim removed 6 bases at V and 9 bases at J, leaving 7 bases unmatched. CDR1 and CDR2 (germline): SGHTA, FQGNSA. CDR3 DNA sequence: TGTGCCAGCAGTTCGACAGGGGTCTCGCAGTACTTC. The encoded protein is CASSSTGVSQYF.

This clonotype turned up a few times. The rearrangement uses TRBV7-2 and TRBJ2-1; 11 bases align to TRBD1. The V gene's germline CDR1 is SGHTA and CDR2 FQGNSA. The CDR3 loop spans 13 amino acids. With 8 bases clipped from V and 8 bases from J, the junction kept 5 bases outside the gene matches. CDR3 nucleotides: TGTGCCAGCTCCGGACAGGGGGCTGATGAGCAGTTCTTC. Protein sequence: CASSGQGADEQFF. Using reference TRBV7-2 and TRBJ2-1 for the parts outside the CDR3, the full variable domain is GAGVSQSPSNKVTEKGKDVELRCDPISGHTALYWYRQSLGQGLEFLIYFQGNSAPDKSGLPSDRFSAERTGGSVSTLTIQRTQQEDSAVYLCASSGQGADEQFFGPGTRLTVL.

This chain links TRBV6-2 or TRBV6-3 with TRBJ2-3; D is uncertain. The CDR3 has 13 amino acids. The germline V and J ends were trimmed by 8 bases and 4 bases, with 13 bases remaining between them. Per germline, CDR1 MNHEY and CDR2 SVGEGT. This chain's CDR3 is CASRPSGADTQYF. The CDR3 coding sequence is TGTGCCAGCCGCCCTTCCGGCGCAGATACGCAGTATTTT.

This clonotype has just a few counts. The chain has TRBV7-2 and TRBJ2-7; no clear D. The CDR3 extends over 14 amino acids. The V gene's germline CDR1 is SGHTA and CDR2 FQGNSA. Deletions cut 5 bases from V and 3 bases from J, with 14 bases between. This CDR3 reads CASSRTMANYEQYF. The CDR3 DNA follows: TGTGCCAGCAGCCGTACCATGGCCAACTACGAGCAGTACTTC. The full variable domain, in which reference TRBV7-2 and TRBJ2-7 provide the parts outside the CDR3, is GAGVSQSPSNKVTEKGKDVELRCDPISGHTALYWYRQSLGQGLEFLIYFQGNSAPDKSGLPSDRFSAERTGGSVSTLTIQRTQQEDSAVYLCASSRTMANYEQYFGPGTRLTVT.

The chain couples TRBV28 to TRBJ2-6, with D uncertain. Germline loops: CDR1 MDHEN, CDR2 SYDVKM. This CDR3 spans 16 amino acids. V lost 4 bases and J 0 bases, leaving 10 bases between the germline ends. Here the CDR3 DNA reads TGTGCCAGCAGTTCCCCCCATTACTCTGGGGCCAACGTCCTGACTTTC. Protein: CASSSPHYSGANVLTF.

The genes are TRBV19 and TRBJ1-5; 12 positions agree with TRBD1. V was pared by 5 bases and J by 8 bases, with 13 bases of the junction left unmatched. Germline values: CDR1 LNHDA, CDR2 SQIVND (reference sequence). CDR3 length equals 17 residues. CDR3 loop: CASSHHRDRGRWKPQHF. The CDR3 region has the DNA TGTGCCAGTAGTCACCACCGGGACAGGGGGCGTTGGAAGCCCCAGCATTTT.

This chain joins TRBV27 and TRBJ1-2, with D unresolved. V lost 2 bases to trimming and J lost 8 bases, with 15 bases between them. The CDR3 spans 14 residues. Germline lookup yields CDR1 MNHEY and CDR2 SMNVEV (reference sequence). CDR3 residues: CASSLRAGQDGYTF. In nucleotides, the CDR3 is TGTGCCAGCAGTTTACGTGCTGGGCAGGACGGCTACACCTTC.

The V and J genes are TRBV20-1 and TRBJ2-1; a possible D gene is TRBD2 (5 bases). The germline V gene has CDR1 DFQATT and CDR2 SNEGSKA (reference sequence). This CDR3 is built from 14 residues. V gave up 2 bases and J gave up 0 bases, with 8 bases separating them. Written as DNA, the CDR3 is TGCAGTGCTAGAAAAGCGGACTCCTACAATGAGCAGTTCTTC. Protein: CSARKADSYNEQFF.